This is a list of T cell receptor beta chains from one sample in a study of post-analysis software for immune sequencing data. TCRdb re-analysed the PCR reads in MiXCR, keeping a single row per CDR3 protein. The sample has 650,000 to 850,000 distinct CDR3 sequences; approximately 53% are singletons. The source material was blood. The receptors shown here come from a girl between 5 and 17 years old with multiple sclerosis. CDR3s include the opening cysteine and the closing phenylalanine or tryptophan. Fields, in order: V gene, J gene, D gene, clone size, CDR3 protein, CDR3 DNA. D genes are given only for firm matches. Expanded clones get a size class; other rows say once, few or many, or leave the size out.

V gene: TRBV5-1
J gene: TRBJ2-1
D gene: -
clone size: many
CDR3 protein: CASSPGVGRFNEQFF
CDR3 DNA: TGCGCCAGCAGCCCGGGGGTCGGGAGATTCAATGAGCAGTTCTTC

V gene: TRBV20-1
J gene: TRBJ2-7
D gene: TRBD1
clone size: few
CDR3 protein: CSARSTGVSPYEQYF
CDR3 DNA: TGCAGTGCTAGGTCTACAGGGGTTAGTCCCTACGAGCAGTACTTC

V gene: TRBV4-1
J gene: TRBJ2-7
D gene: -
clone size: -
CDR3 protein: CASSPRSVGGEQYF
CDR3 DNA: TGCGCCAGCAGCCCAAGATCGGTAGGTGGCGAGCAGTACTTC

V gene: TRBV27
J gene: TRBJ2-7
D gene: TRBD1
clone size: -
CDR3 protein: CASSAYPGQNYEQYF
CDR3 DNA: TGTGCCAGCAGTGCATACCCGGGACAGAACTACGAGCAGTACTTC

V gene: TRBV10-3
J gene: TRBJ2-5
D gene: TRBD1
clone size: -
CDR3 protein: CAISQTGEEETQYF
CDR3 DNA: TGTGCCATCAGCCAAACAGGGGAAGAAGAGACCCAGTACTTC

V gene: TRBV5-1
J gene: TRBJ2-5
D gene: TRBD1
clone size: once
CDR3 protein: CASSYGTGDQVSGTQYF
CDR3 DNA: TGCGCCAGCAGCTACGGGACAGGGGATCAAGTTAGCGGAACCCAGTACTTC

V gene: TRBV9
J gene: TRBJ2-3
D gene: -
clone size: -
CDR3 protein: CASSVGRRTDTQYF
CDR3 DNA: TGTGCCAGCAGCGTAGGCAGACGCACAGATACGCAGTATTTT

V gene: TRBV7-2
J gene: TRBJ2-7
D gene: TRBD2
clone size: many
CDR3 protein: CASSLAGGAYEQYF
CDR3 DNA: TGTGCCAGCAGCTTAGCGGGGGGGGCCTACGAGCAGTACTTC

V gene: TRBV7-9
J gene: TRBJ2-6
D gene: TRBD1
clone size: few
CDR3 protein: CASIRTGTGHSGANVLTF
CDR3 DNA: TGTGCCAGCATACGTACCGGGACAGGACACTCTGGGGCCAACGTCCTGACTTTC

V gene: TRBV7-3
J gene: TRBJ2-7
D gene: TRBD2
clone size: -
CDR3 protein: CASSPSGGLTPYEQYF
CDR3 DNA: TGTGCCAGCAGCCCTTCGGGGGGTCTTACACCCTACGAGCAGTACTTC

V gene: TRBV10-3
J gene: TRBJ1-2
D gene: -
clone size: -
CDR3 protein: CAITRPPDYGYTF
CDR3 DNA: TGTGCCATCACCCGTCCACCGGACTATGGCTACACCTTC

V gene: TRBV5-1
J gene: TRBJ2-5
D gene: TRBD1
clone size: -
CDR3 protein: CASSLPPDRGEETQYF
CDR3 DNA: TGCGCCAGCAGCTTGCCCCCGGACAGGGGGGAAGAGACCCAGTACTTC

V gene: TRBV4-2
J gene: TRBJ2-5
D gene: -
clone size: -
CDR3 protein: CASSQGHSEQGTQYF
CDR3 DNA: TGTGCCAGCAGCCAAGGCCACTCCGAACAGGGGACCCAGTACTTC

V gene: TRBV6-1
J gene: TRBJ2-1
D gene: -
clone size: -
CDR3 protein: CASSDRTKRDEQFF
CDR3 DNA: TGTGCCAGCTCCGACAGAACGAAGCGCGATGAGCAGTTCTTC

V gene: TRBV10-3
J gene: TRBJ2-3
D gene: TRBD2
clone size: -
CDR3 protein: CAISSGRSDTQYF
CDR3 DNA: TGTGCCATCTCTAGCGGGAGATCTGATACGCAGTATTTT

V gene: TRBV3-1
J gene: TRBJ2-1
D gene: -
clone size: -
CDR3 protein: CASSQQTAANNNEQFF
CDR3 DNA: TGTGCCAGCAGCCAACAGACGGCCGCGAATAACAATGAGCAGTTCTTC

V gene: TRBV7-2
J gene: TRBJ2-1
D gene: -
clone size: many
CDR3 protein: CASTSSTITRSNEQFF
CDR3 DNA: TGTGCCAGCACCTCATCTACCATCACTCGGAGCAATGAGCAGTTCTTC

V gene: TRBV7-2
J gene: TRBJ1-2
D gene: -
clone size: -
CDR3 protein: CASSDRRRLNYGYTF
CDR3 DNA: TGTGCCAGCAGCGACCGACGGAGGCTCAACTATGGCTACACCTTC

V gene: TRBV20-1
J gene: TRBJ2-3
D gene: TRBD2
clone size: few
CDR3 protein: CSAEKAGLADTQYF
CDR3 DNA: TGCAGTGCGGAAAAAGCGGGGTTGGCAGATACGCAGTATTTT

V gene: TRBV20-1
J gene: TRBJ2-7
D gene: -
clone size: few
CDR3 protein: CSATTAYEQYF
CDR3 DNA: TGCAGTGCTACGACGGCCTACGAGCAGTACTTC

V gene: TRBV10-3
J gene: TRBJ1-2
D gene: -
clone size: -
CDR3 protein: CAISESRDLGYGYTF
CDR3 DNA: TGTGCCATCAGTGAGTCGAGGGACCTAGGCTATGGCTACACCTTC

V gene: TRBV2
J gene: TRBJ2-5
D gene: TRBD1
clone size: -
CDR3 protein: CASSEDRGLAETQYF
CDR3 DNA: TGTGCCAGCAGTGAAGACAGGGGGCTAGCAGAGACCCAGTACTTC

V gene: TRBV7-8
J gene: TRBJ2-1
D gene: TRBD2
clone size: few
CDR3 protein: CASSQRTSGSSDEQFF
CDR3 DNA: TGTGCCAGCAGCCAAAGGACTAGCGGGAGTAGTGATGAGCAGTTCTTC

V gene: TRBV6-5
J gene: TRBJ1-2
D gene: -
clone size: -
CDR3 protein: CASSYSRFSDYGYTF
CDR3 DNA: TGTGCCAGCAGTTACTCTAGGTTCAGCGATTATGGCTACACCTTC

V gene: TRBV15
J gene: TRBJ2-2
D gene: -
clone size: -
CDR3 protein: CATSSLGGSDTGELFF
CDR3 DNA: TGTGCCACCAGCAGTCTTGGAGGGTCGGACACCGGGGAGCTGTTTTTT

V gene: TRBV29-1
J gene: TRBJ2-7
D gene: TRBD1
clone size: -
CDR3 protein: CGVAGTGGNEQYF
CDR3 DNA: TGCGGCGTGGCCGGGACAGGGGGTAACGAGCAGTACTTC

V gene: TRBV7-2
J gene: TRBJ2-5
D gene: TRBD2
clone size: -
CDR3 protein: CASSSRRASGGETQYF
CDR3 DNA: TGTGCCAGCAGTTCTCGACGAGCTAGCGGGGGAGAGACCCAGTACTTC

V gene: TRBV20-1
J gene: TRBJ2-1
D gene: -
clone size: few
CDR3 protein: CSASELGAYNEQFF
CDR3 DNA: TGCAGTGCTAGTGAACTCGGGGCCTACAATGAGCAGTTCTTC

V gene: TRBV11-1
J gene: TRBJ1-5
D gene: -
clone size: -
CDR3 protein: CASSLAGTGQPQHF
CDR3 DNA: TGTGCCAGCAGCTTAGCAGGGACGGGTCAGCCCCAGCATTTT

V gene: TRBV5-1
J gene: TRBJ2-7
D gene: -
clone size: -
CDR3 protein: CASSPSLGGSSYEQYF
CDR3 DNA: TGCGCCAGCAGCCCATCCTTGGGGGGAAGCTCCTACGAGCAGTACTTC

V gene: TRBV15
J gene: TRBJ2-7
D gene: TRBD2
clone size: -
CDR3 protein: CATSRYVVGLAVSYEQYF
CDR3 DNA: TGTGCCACCAGCAGATACGTAGTGGGTCTAGCGGTCTCCTACGAGCAGTACTTC

V gene: TRBV12-3/TRBV12-4
J gene: TRBJ2-7
D gene: TRBD1
clone size: -
CDR3 protein: CVSRQGRSYEQYF
CDR3 DNA: TGTGTCAGCAGACAGGGGAGGTCCTACGAGCAGTACTTC

V gene: TRBV18
J gene: TRBJ2-7
D gene: -
clone size: many
CDR3 protein: CASSPPLSSYEQYF
CDR3 DNA: TGTGCCAGCTCACCTCCTTTAAGCTCCTACGAGCAGTACTTC

V gene: TRBV25-1
J gene: TRBJ2-7
D gene: -
clone size: few
CDR3 protein: CASSESSYYEQYF
CDR3 DNA: TGTGCCAGCAGTGAATCTTCTTACTACGAGCAGTACTTC

V gene: TRBV7-3
J gene: TRBJ2-3
D gene: TRBD2
clone size: -
CDR3 protein: CASSQRGGLEGTDTQYF
CDR3 DNA: TGTGCCAGCAGCCAACGGGGGGGCCTTGAGGGCACAGATACGCAGTATTTT

V gene: TRBV7-3
J gene: TRBJ2-1
D gene: TRBD2
clone size: -
CDR3 protein: CARKGGSSEQFF
CDR3 DNA: TGTGCCAGGAAGGGCGGGAGCAGTGAGCAGTTCTTC

V gene: TRBV5-1
J gene: TRBJ2-5
D gene: -
clone size: -
CDR3 protein: CASSVDTQETQYF
CDR3 DNA: TGCGCCAGCAGCGTGGACACCCAAGAGACCCAGTACTTC

V gene: TRBV15
J gene: TRBJ1-5
D gene: -
clone size: -
CDR3 protein: CATSRVLDSSNQPQHF
CDR3 DNA: TGTGCCACCAGCAGAGTCTTAGACAGTTCTAATCAGCCCCAGCATTTT

V gene: TRBV7-9
J gene: TRBJ2-1
D gene: TRBD1
clone size: -
CDR3 protein: CASSSDRGSNEQFF
CDR3 DNA: TGTGCCAGCAGCTCGGACAGGGGGAGCAATGAGCAGTTCTTC

V gene: TRBV6-2/TRBV6-3
J gene: TRBJ2-7
D gene: -
clone size: -
CDR3 protein: CASSYAIGQRDSYEQYF
CDR3 DNA: TGTGCCAGCAGTTACGCAATTGGACAGCGTGATTCCTACGAGCAGTACTTC

V gene: TRBV20-1
J gene: TRBJ2-7
D gene: -
clone size: few
CDR3 protein: CSARDFRAATYEQYF
CDR3 DNA: TGCAGTGCTAGAGATTTTCGGGCGGCGACCTACGAGCAGTACTTC

V gene: TRBV20-1
J gene: TRBJ2-7
D gene: -
clone size: -
CDR3 protein: CSARVLRSSYEQYF
CDR3 DNA: TGCAGTGCCCGGGTGCTCAGGAGCTCCTACGAGCAGTACTTC

V gene: TRBV7-2
J gene: TRBJ1-4
D gene: -
clone size: few
CDR3 protein: CASSPQRGNEKLFF
CDR3 DNA: TGTGCCAGCAGCCCACAGAGGGGTAATGAAAAACTGTTTTTT

V gene: TRBV12-3/TRBV12-4
J gene: TRBJ2-1
D gene: TRBD2
clone size: -
CDR3 protein: CASGVSGRASPFTNEQFF
CDR3 DNA: TGTGCCAGCGGGGTCAGCGGGAGGGCCTCCCCTTTTACCAATGAGCAGTTCTTC

V gene: TRBV10-3
J gene: TRBJ2-7
D gene: TRBD2
clone size: few
CDR3 protein: CATTSAGSSYEQYF
CDR3 DNA: TGTGCCACTACCTCAGCGGGGAGCTCCTACGAGCAGTACTTC

V gene: TRBV20-1
J gene: TRBJ1-1
D gene: TRBD1
clone size: once
CDR3 protein: CSARDPGQGPTEAFF
CDR3 DNA: TGCAGTGCTAGAGATCCCGGACAGGGTCCCACTGAAGCTTTCTTT

V gene: TRBV20-1
J gene: TRBJ2-1
D gene: TRBD2
clone size: -
CDR3 protein: CSATGTSGRARNNEQFF
CDR3 DNA: TGCAGTGCTACCGGGACTAGCGGGAGGGCGAGAAACAATGAGCAGTTCTTC

V gene: TRBV29-1
J gene: TRBJ2-7
D gene: -
clone size: -
CDR3 protein: CSVSDGASYEQYF
CDR3 DNA: TGCAGCGTTTCCGACGGAGCTTCCTACGAGCAGTACTTC

V gene: TRBV20-1
J gene: TRBJ1-1
D gene: TRBD1
clone size: once
CDR3 protein: CSAGHRDRGNTEAFF
CDR3 DNA: TGCAGTGCTGGACACCGGGACAGGGGAAACACTGAAGCTTTCTTT

V gene: TRBV7-9
J gene: TRBJ2-1
D gene: -
clone size: -
CDR3 protein: CASSLGRVPTYNEQFF
CDR3 DNA: TGTGCCAGCAGCCTAGGCAGGGTGCCGACCTACAATGAGCAGTTCTTC

V gene: TRBV18
J gene: TRBJ2-7
D gene: -
clone size: -
CDR3 protein: CASSADTLEQYF
CDR3 DNA: TGTGCCAGCTCAGCAGACACCCTCGAGCAGTACTTC

V gene: TRBV6-5
J gene: TRBJ1-1
D gene: -
clone size: -
CDR3 protein: CASSSLSPMNTEAFF
CDR3 DNA: TGTGCCAGCAGTTCCTTAAGCCCAATGAACACTGAAGCTTTCTTT

V gene: TRBV6-5
J gene: TRBJ1-6
D gene: -
clone size: few
CDR3 protein: CASTRTGTFNSPLHF
CDR3 DNA: TGTGCCAGCACTCGGACGGGTACATTTAATTCACCCCTCCACTTT

V gene: TRBV5-1
J gene: TRBJ2-3
D gene: -
clone size: -
CDR3 protein: CASSSGTPSTDTQYF
CDR3 DNA: TGCGCCAGCAGCTCCGGGACGCCTAGCACAGATACGCAGTATTTT